This passage covers 25 T cell receptor beta chains from one sample sequenced in a study of T cell responses to AZD1222 COVID-19 vaccine. Sequencing was performed with immunoSEQ multiplex PCR; in TCRdb, only in-frame clones are kept and a portion is missing. The profile shows 130,000 to 150,000 clones, approximately 90% of them singletons. This sample comprised peripheral blood, obtained on day 0 of AZD1222 vaccination. The receptors come from an adult in good health.

This clone was counted once. The genes are TRBV6-5 and TRBJ1-1; D might be TRBD1 (5 bases). The V gene lost 7 bases and the J gene lost 4 bases, with 10 bases spanning the gap. This CDR3 comprises 12 residues. Looked up from germline, CDR1 is MNHEY and CDR2 is SVGAGI. The CDR3 DNA follows: TGTGCCAGCAAACGGGGACCCACTGAAGCTTTCTTT. It yields the protein CASKRGPTEAFF.

V gene TRBV5-5 combines with J gene TRBJ1-5; TRBD1 matches 8 bases. CDR1 is SGHKS and CDR2 is YYEKEE in the germline V gene (reference sequence). This CDR3 is 15 amino acids long. V lost 3 bases and J lost 3; bases outside the gene matches: 5. This CDR3 reads CASSSRGLPNQPQHF. The DNA of the CDR3 is TGTGCCAGCAGCTCCAGGGGGCTCCCCAATCAGCCCCAGCATTTT.

The gene calls are TRBV2 and TRBJ1-5; possibly TRBD1 for D (5 bases). The CDR3 runs to 15 residues. Germline CDR1 is SNHLY and CDR2 is FYNNEI. Trimming cost V 4 bases and J 11 bases, with 21 bases left between them. CDR3 DNA sequence: TGTGCCAGCAGTGTGCGAGTGGGGGGACGAGAAGCCCAGCATTTT. Protein sequence: CASSVRVGGREAQHF.

This sequence joins TRBV9 and TRBJ1-5; D is perhaps TRBD1 (6 bases). CDR3 size: 12 residues. V dropped 7 bases and J dropped 6 bases, with 11 bases sitting between them. Germline V gives CDR1 SGDLS, CDR2 YYNGEE. As DNA, the CDR3 is TGTGCCAGCGGGGGGGCGCGTCAGCCCCAGCATTTT. Translation gives CASGGARQPQHF.

This rearrangement joins TRBV5-1 to TRBJ1-5; possible D gene TRBD1, 5 bases. There are 15 residues in the CDR3. V gave up 0 bases and J gave up 6 bases, with 13 bases separating them. CDR1 and CDR2 (germline): SGHRS, YFSETQ. CDR3 loop: CASSLEGAQGQPQHF. Here the CDR3 DNA reads TGCGCCAGCAGCTTGGAAGGGGCGCAAGGTCAGCCCCAGCATTTT. The full variable domain, in which reference TRBV5-1 and TRBJ1-5 provide the parts outside the CDR3, is KAGVTQTPRYLIKTRGQQVTLSCSPISGHRSVSWYQQTPGQGLQFLFEYFSETQRNKGNFPGRFSGRQFSNSRSEMNVSTLELGDSALYLCASSLEGAQGQPQHFGDGTRLSIL.

The chain is built from TRBV4-2 and TRBJ1-5, with 7 bases lining up with TRBD1. From germline, CDR1 is LGHNA and CDR2 YNFKEQ. V shed 1 base, J shed 0 bases, and the junction held 6 bases outside the gene matches. CDR3 size: 17 residues. In DNA, the CDR3 is TGTGCCAGCAGCCAAGTGGGGGGACAGTATAGCAATCAGCCCCAGCATTTT. Translated, it gives CASSQVGGQYSNQPQHF.

The rearrangement joins TRBV9 to TRBJ1-5; maybe TRBD1 (6 bases). The CDR3 is made up of 20 amino acids. Germline values: CDR1 SGDLS, CDR2 YYNGEE. The V and J ends lost 0 bases and 4 bases respectively, with 26 bases between them. The chain's CDR3 is CASSVAGAARRICPNQPQHF. For the CDR3, the DNA is TGTGCCAGCAGCGTAGCGGGGGCAGCACGCAGAATTTGCCCTAATCAGCCCCAGCATTTT. The whole variable domain, remainder taken from reference TRBV9 and TRBJ1-5, is DSGVTQTPKHLITATGQRVTLRCSPRSGDLSVYWYQQSLDQGLQFLIQYYNGEERAKGNILERFSAQQFPDLHSELNLSSLELGDSALYFCASSVAGAARRICPNQPQHFGDGTRLSIL.

The chain joins TRBV19 to TRBJ2-5; 10 bases are a match to TRBD2. CDR1 is LNHDA, CDR2 SQIVND, per germline (reference sequence). J was trimmed by 5 bases and V by 3 bases; bases with no gene match: 9. This CDR3 region has 16 residues. CDR3 in amino acids: CASSIYTAGGRETQYF. CDR3 in DNA: TGTGCCAGTAGTATCTACACAGCGGGAGGGCGGGAGACCCAGTACTTC.

This clone was observed a handful of times. The V call is TRBV9, the J call TRBJ1-6; 7 bases match TRBD1. Trimming at V came to 0 bases and at J to 3 bases, leaving 9 bases not matched to a gene. From germline, CDR1 is SGDLS and CDR2 YYNGEE. CDR3 length equals 18 residues. The CDR3 loop reads CASSVGRDSAFYNSPLHF. The CDR3 DNA follows: TGTGCCAGCAGCGTAGGACGGGACAGCGCCTTCTATAATTCACCCCTCCACTTT.

CDR3 in amino acids: CASSTYRVTEAFF. The CDR3 region has the DNA TGTGCCAGCAGCACCTACAGGGTAACTGAAGCTTTCTTT. The chain couples TRBV7-2 to TRBJ1-1, with D tentatively TRBD1 (6 bases). The V and J ends lost 5 bases and 5 bases respectively, with 12 bases between them. The length of the CDR3 is 13 residues. Germline values: CDR1 SGHTA, CDR2 FQGNSA.

In its sample, this clone was seen once. The rearrangement links TRBV27 to TRBJ1-3; no firm D call. The germline V gene has CDR1 MNHEY and CDR2 SMNVEV (reference sequence). V dropped 0 bases and J dropped 0 bases, with 9 bases sitting between them. The CDR3 contains 16 residues. CDR3 region: CASSLSGIYSGNTIYF. The CDR3, as DNA: TGTGCCAGCAGTTTATCGGGCATATACTCTGGAAACACCATATATTTT.

The CDR3 DNA follows: TGTGCCTGGGGTTTGTGGGGGAAGGGCTACGAGCAGTACTTC. This gives the protein CAWGLWGKGYEQYF. The V gene is TRBV30, the J gene TRBJ2-7; either TRBD1 or TRBD2 may fit D (5 bases each). This CDR3 has 14 residues. Trimming stripped 5 bases from V and 3 bases from J, with 17 bases between. Germline V CDR1 and CDR2: GTSNPN, SVGIG (reference sequence). Variable domain in full (rest from reference TRBV30 and TRBJ2-7): SQTIHQWPATLVQPVGSPLSLECTVEGTSNPNLYWYRQAAGRGLQLLFYSVGIGQISSEVPQNLSASRPQDRQFILSSKKLLLSDSGFYLCAWGLWGKGYEQYFGPGTRLTVT.

J is TRBJ1-1 and V is TRBV6-5; 10 bases map to TRBD1. The ends lost 6 bases at V and 1 base at J; junction bases unmatched: 5. CDR1 MNHEY and CDR2 SVGAGI come from the germline V gene. The CDR3 consists of 15 residues. In DNA, the CDR3 is TGTGCCAGCAGAAGGACAGGGGGTTCGAACACTGAAGCTTTCTTT. Protein sequence: CASRRTGGSNTEAFF.

The rearrangement joins TRBV5-1 to TRBJ2-5; the match to TRBD2 covers 7 bases. The CDR3 is 15 residues long. Trimming cost V 5 bases and J 5 bases; bases outside gene matches: 12. Germline V CDR1 and CDR2: SGHRS, YFSETQ. The CDR3 loop reads CASRGAARDYETQYF. The CDR3 DNA follows: TGCGCCAGCAGAGGGGCTGCCAGGGACTACGAGACCCAGTACTTC.

The chain is built from TRBV9 and TRBJ1-6; D is unclear. Trimming left V 0 bases short and J 7 bases short, with 11 bases between. The germline gives CDR1 SGDLS, CDR2 YYNGEE. This CDR3 is 15 amino acids long. The CDR3 nucleotides read TGTGCCAGCAGCGTAGAGTACGGAGGCAATTCACCCCTCCACTTT. Translated: CASSVEYGGNSPLHF.

The genes are TRBV7-9 and TRBJ2-7; no definite D call. V lost 2 bases and J 5 bases, leaving 7 bases between the germline ends. The V gene's germline CDR1 is SEHNR and CDR2 FQNEAQ (reference sequence). The CDR3 extends over 12 amino acids. The CDR3 protein is CASSLFRNEQYF. CDR3 bases: TGTGCCAGCAGCTTATTCCGGAACGAGCAGTACTTC.

This clone was recorded a few times. J is TRBJ2-1 and V is TRBV18, with 13 bases fitting TRBD2. Germline V CDR1 and CDR2: KGHSH, LQKENI. The ends lost 3 bases at V and 10 bases at J; junction bases unmatched: 9. The CDR3 runs 16 residues. The CDR3 nucleotides are TGTGCCAGCTCACCGGACGGGACTAGCGGGATTTGGGAGCAGTTCTTC. Amino acids: CASSPDGTSGIWEQFF.

This clone appeared a single time. CDR3 in DNA: TGTGCCAGTAGTGTAATACAGGGGGCGGCTATCCATGGCTACACCTTC. Protein sequence: CASSVIQGAAIHGYTF. The gene calls are TRBV19 and TRBJ1-2; 9 bases match TRBD1. The V gene's germline CDR1 is LNHDA and CDR2 SQIVND (reference sequence). The CDR3 runs to 16 residues. The junction had 13 bases not matched to a gene; V was cut back by 5 bases and J by 6 bases.

CDR3: CALMGYNEQFF. The CDR3 region has the DNA TGTGCCCTGATGGGCTACAATGAGCAGTTCTTC. V gene TRBV30 combines with J gene TRBJ2-1; no clear D gene. CDR3 length equals 11 residues. Germline CDR1 is GTSNPN and CDR2 is SVGIG (reference sequence). The ends were cut back, 8 bases at V and 3 bases at J, with 8 bases in the middle.

The chain is built from TRBV27 and TRBJ2-3; D not resolved. CDR1 is MNHEY, CDR2 SMNVEV, per germline (reference sequence). V was pared by 2 bases and J by 4 bases, with 10 bases between. The CDR3 covers 14 residues. CDR3 coding DNA: TGTGCCAGCAGTTTAACCCCACCCCCAGATACGCAGTATTTT. Amino acids: CASSLTPPPDTQYF.

The V and J genes are TRBV2 and TRBJ1-3; D is uncertain. The CDR3 is 13 amino acids. Per germline, CDR1 SNHLY and CDR2 FYNNEI. The V end lost 8 bases, the J end lost 2 bases, and 10 bases lay between the germline ends. The CDR3 nucleotides read TGTGCCAGCGGAACTCGGGCTGGAAACACCATATATTTT. This translates into CASGTRAGNTIYF.

V is TRBV11-2 and J is TRBJ2-5; D gene unclear. Per germline, CDR1 SGHAT and CDR2 FQNNGV. V lost 0 bases and J 1 base, leaving 9 bases between the germline ends. This CDR3 is 15 amino acids long. CDR3 nucleotides: TGTGCCAGCAGCTTAGATCTGCGAACCCAAGAGACCCAGTACTTC. Amino acid sequence: CASSLDLRTQETQYF.

This chain links TRBV7-9 with TRBJ1-2; D is ambiguous. In germline, CDR1 is SEHNR, CDR2 FQNEAQ (reference sequence). This CDR3 spans 16 amino acids. V lost 2 bases and J lost 2, with 15 bases in between. CDR3 sequence (DNA): TGTGCCAGCAGCTTATCAGGCTCGGTGTCGAACTATGGCTACACCTTC. This codes for CASSLSGSVSNYGYTF.

The chain has TRBV7-9 and TRBJ1-6; no firm D call. V lost 4 bases to trimming and J lost 6 bases, with 4 bases between them. CDR1 is SEHNR and CDR2 is FQNEAQ in the germline V gene (reference sequence). The CDR3 totals 12 residues. This CDR3 reads CASSYFNSPLHF. For the CDR3, the DNA is TGTGCCAGCAGCTACTTTAATTCACCCCTCCACTTT.

This chain connects TRBV5-1 to TRBJ2-1; unclear D gene. The CDR3 totals 13 residues. Germline loops: CDR1 SGHRS, CDR2 YFSETQ. Trimming pared 0 bases from V and 6 bases from J, leaving 7 bases between. CDR3 DNA sequence: TGCGCCAGCAGCTTGGAGGCCCCCAATGAGCAGTTCTTC. Translating it yields CASSLEAPNEQFF.